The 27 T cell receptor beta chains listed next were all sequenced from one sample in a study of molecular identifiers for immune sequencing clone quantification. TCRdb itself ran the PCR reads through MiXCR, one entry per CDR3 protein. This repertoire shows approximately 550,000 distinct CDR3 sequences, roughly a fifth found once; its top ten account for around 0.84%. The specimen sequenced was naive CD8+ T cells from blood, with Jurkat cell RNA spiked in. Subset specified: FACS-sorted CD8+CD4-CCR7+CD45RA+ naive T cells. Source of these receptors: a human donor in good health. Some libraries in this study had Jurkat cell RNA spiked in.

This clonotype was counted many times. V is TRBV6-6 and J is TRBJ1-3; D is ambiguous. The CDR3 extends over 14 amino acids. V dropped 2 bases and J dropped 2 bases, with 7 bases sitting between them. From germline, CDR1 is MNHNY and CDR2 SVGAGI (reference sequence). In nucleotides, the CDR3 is TGTGCCAGCAGTTACGAAAAGGCTGGAAACACCATATATTTT. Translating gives CASSYEKAGNTIYF.

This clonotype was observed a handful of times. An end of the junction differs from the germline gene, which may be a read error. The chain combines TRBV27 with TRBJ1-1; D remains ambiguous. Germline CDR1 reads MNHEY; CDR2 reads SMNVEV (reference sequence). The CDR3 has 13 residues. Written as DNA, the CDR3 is TGTGCCAGCAGTTTACTGGGGAACTCTGAAGCTTTCTTT. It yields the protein CASSLLGNSEAFF.

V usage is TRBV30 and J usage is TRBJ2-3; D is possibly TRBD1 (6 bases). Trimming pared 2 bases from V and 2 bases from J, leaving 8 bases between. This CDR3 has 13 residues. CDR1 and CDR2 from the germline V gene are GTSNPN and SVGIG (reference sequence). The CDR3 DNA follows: TGTGCCTGGAGTTGGACAGTCACAGATACGCAGTATTTT. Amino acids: CAWSWTVTDTQYF. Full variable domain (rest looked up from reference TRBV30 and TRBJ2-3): SQTIHQWPATLVQPVGSPLSLECTVEGTSNPNLYWYRQAAGRGLQLLFYSVGIGQISSEVPQNLSASRPQDRQFILSSKKLLLSDSGFYLCAWSWTVTDTQYFGPGTRLTVL.

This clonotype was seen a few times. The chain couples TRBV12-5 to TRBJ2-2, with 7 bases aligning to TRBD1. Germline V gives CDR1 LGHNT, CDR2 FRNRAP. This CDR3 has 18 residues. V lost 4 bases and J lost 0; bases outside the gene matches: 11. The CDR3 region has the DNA TGTGCTAGTGGTTCGCCCCCTTTTGGGACAGCGAACACCGGGGAGCTGTTTTTT. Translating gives CASGSPPFGTANTGELFF.

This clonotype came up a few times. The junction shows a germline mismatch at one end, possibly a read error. The CDR3 sequence is CASSSGWRETQYF. CDR3 nucleotides: TGTGCTAGCAGCTCCGGTTGGCGGGAGACCCAGTACTTC. The chain couples TRBV7-7 to TRBJ2-5; D gene uncertain. This CDR3 has 13 amino acids. Germline CDR1 reads SSHAT; CDR2 reads FNYEAQ (reference sequence).

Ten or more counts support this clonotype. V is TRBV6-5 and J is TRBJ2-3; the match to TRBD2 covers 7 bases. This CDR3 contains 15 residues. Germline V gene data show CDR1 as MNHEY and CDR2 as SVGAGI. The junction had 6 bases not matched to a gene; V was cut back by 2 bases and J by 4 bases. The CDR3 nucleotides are TGTGCCAGCAGTTACGTTGTGGGAGGGCCAGATACGCAGTATTTT. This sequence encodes CASSYVVGGPDTQYF.

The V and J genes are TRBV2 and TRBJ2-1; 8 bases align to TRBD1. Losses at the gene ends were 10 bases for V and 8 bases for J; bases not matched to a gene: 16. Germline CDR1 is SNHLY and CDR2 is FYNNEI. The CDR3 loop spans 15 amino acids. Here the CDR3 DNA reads TGTGCCAACAACCAAGGGCTGGACAGGGTTGATGAGCAGTTCTTC. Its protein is CANNQGLDRVDEQFF.

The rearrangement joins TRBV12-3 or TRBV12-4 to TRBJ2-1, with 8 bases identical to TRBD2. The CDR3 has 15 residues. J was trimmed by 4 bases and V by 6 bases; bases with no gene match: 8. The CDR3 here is CASSNGLADYNEQFF. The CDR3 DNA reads TGTGCCAGCAGCAATGGACTAGCAGATTACAATGAGCAGTTCTTC.

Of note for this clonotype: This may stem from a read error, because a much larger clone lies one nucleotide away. The CDR3 is CSASDRTYDEQFF. CDR3 coding DNA: TGCAGTGCTAGCGATCGAACCTACGATGAGCAGTTCTTC. The chain carries TRBV20-1 and TRBJ2-1; D unclear. The germline gives CDR1 DFQATT, CDR2 SNEGSKA (reference sequence). CDR3 length equals 13 residues.

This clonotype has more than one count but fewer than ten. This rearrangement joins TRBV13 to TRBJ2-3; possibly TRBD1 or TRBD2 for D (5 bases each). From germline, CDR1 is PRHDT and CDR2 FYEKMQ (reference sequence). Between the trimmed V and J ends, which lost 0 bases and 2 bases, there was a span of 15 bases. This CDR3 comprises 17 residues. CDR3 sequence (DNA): TGTGCCAGCAGCTTAGGCCGGGGAACAGGTGTCACAGATACGCAGTATTTT. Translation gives CASSLGRGTGVTDTQYF.

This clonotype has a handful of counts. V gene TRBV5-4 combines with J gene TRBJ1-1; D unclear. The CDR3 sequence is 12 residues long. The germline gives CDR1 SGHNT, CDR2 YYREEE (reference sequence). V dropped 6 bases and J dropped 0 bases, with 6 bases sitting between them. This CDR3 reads CASNALNTEAFF. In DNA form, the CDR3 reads TGTGCCAGCAATGCGTTGAACACTGAAGCTTTCTTT.

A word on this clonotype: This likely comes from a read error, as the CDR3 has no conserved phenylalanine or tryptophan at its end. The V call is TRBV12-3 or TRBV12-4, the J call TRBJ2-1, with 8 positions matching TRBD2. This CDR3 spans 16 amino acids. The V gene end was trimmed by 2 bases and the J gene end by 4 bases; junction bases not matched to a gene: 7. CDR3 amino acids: CASSLPGGGLYNEQFL. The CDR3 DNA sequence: TGTGCCAGCAGTTTACCCGGGGGGGGACTTTACAATGAGCAGTTCCTC.

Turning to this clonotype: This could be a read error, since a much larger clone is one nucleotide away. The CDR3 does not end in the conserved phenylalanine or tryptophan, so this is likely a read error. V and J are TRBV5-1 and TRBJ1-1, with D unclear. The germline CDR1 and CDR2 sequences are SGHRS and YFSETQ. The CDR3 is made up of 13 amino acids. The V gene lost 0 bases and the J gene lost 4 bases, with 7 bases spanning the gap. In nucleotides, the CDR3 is TGCGCCAGCAGCTTGGATTCGGGCACTGAAGCTTTCCTT. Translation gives CASSLDSGTEAFL.

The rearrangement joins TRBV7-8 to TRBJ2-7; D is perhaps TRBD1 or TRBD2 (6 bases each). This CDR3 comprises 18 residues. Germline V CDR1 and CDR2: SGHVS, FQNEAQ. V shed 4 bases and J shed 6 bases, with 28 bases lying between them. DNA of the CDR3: TGTGCCAGCAGCTATTGGCCCGGCGGGGACATAGGACTGAGCGAGCAGTACTTC. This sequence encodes CASSYWPGGDIGLSEQYF.

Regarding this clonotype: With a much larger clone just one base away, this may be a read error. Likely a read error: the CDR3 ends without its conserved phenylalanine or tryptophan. The CDR3 nucleotides are TGCAGTGCTAGAGAACTAGCGGGCTACGAGCAGTACCTC. This translates into CSARELAGYEQYL. The V and J genes are TRBV20-1 and TRBJ2-7, with 9 bases identical to TRBD2. The junction had 0 bases not matched to a gene; V was cut back by 0 bases and J by 3 bases. This CDR3 is built from 13 residues. Germline V gene sequence: CDR1 DFQATT, CDR2 SNEGSKA (reference sequence).

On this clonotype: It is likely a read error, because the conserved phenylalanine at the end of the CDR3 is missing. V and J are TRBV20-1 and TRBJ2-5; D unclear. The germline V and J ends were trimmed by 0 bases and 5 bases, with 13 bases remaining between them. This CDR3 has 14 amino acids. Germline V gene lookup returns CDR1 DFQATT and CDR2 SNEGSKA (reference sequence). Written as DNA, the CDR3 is TGCAGTGCTAGAGATCTCAGGATTCAGGAGACCCAGTACCTC. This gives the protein CSARDLRIQETQYL.

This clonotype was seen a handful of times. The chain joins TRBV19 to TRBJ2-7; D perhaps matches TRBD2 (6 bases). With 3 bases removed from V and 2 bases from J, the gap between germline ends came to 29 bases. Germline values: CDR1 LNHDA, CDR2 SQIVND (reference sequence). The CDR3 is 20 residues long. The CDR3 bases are TGTGCCAGTAGTATGGCCAGCGAAACAGGACGGAGCGGGTCAACCTACGAGCAGTACTTC. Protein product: CASSMASETGRSGSTYEQYF.

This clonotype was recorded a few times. Here the CDR3 reads CASSEIQSQETQYF. The CDR3 region has the DNA TGTGCCAGCAGTGAAATCCAGAGCCAAGAGACCCAGTACTTC. The chain combines TRBV2 with TRBJ2-5, with D hard to call. CDR1 is SNHLY, CDR2 FYNNEI, per germline. With 2 bases removed from V and 1 base from J, the gap between germline ends came to 8 bases. This CDR3 contains 14 residues.

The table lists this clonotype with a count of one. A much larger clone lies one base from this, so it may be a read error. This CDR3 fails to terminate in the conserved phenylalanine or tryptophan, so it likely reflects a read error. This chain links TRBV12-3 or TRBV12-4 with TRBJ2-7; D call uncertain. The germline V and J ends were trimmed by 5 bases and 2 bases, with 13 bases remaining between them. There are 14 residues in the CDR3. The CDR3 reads CASSLAASTYEQYL. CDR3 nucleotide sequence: TGTGCCAGCAGTCTGGCGGCCTCGACCTACGAGCAGTACCTC.

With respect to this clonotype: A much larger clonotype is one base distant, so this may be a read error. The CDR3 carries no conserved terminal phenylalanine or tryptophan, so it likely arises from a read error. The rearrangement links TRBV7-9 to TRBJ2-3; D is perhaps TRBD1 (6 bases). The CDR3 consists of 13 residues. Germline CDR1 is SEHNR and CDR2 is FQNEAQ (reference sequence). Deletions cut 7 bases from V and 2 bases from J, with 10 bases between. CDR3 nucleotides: TGTGCCAGCATGCAGGGGATCACAGATACGCAGTATTCT. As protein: CASMQGITDTQYS.

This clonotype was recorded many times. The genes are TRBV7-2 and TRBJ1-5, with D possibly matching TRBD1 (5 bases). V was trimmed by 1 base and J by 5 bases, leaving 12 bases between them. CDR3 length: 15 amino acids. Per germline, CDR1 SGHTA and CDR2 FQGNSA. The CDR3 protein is CASSLGPRDHQPQHF. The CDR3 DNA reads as TGTGCCAGCAGCTTAGGCCCCAGGGATCATCAGCCCCAGCATTTT.

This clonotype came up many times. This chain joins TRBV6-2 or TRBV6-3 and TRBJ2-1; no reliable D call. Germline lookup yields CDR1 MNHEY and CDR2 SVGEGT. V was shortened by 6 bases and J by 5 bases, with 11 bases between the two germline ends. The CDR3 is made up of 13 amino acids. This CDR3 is CASSSGNNNEQFF. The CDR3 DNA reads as TGTGCCAGCAGCAGTGGGAACAACAATGAGCAGTTCTTC.

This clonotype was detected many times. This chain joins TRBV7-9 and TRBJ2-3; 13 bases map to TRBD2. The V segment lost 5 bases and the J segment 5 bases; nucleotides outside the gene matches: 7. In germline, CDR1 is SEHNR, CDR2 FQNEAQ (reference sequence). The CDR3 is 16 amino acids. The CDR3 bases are TGTGCCAGCAGCCAGACTAGCGGGAGGAGTAGAGATACGCAGTATTTT. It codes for CASSQTSGRSRDTQYF.

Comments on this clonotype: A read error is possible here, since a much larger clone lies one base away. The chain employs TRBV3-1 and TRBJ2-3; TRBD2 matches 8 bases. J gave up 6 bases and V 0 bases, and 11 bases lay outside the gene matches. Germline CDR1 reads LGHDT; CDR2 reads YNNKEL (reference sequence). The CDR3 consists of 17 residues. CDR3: CASSQDVRGGFSDTQYF. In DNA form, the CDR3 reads TGTGCCAGCAGCCAAGACGTCCGCGGGGGGTTCTCCGATACGCAGTATTTT.

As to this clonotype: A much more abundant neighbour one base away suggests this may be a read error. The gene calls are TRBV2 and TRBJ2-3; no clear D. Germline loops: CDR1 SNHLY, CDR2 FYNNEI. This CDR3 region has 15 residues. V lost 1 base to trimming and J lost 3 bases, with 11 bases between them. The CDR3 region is CASSEEFGLTDTQYF. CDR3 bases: TGTGCCAGCAGTGAAGAGTTCGGGTTGACAGATACGCAGTATTTT.

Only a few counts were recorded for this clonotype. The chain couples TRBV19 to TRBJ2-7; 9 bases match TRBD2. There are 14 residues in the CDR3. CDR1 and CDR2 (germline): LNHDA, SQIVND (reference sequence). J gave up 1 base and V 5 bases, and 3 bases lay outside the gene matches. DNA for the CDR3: TGTGCCAGTAGTGAGGCGGGGGGGTCCTACGAGCAGTACTTC. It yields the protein CASSEAGGSYEQYF.

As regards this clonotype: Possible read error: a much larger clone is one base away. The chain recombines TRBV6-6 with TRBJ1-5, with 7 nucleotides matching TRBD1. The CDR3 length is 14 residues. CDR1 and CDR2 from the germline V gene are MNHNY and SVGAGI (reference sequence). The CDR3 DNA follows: TGTGCCAGCGCGACAGGGTATAGCAATCAGCCCCAGCCTTTT. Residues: CASATGYSNQPQPF.